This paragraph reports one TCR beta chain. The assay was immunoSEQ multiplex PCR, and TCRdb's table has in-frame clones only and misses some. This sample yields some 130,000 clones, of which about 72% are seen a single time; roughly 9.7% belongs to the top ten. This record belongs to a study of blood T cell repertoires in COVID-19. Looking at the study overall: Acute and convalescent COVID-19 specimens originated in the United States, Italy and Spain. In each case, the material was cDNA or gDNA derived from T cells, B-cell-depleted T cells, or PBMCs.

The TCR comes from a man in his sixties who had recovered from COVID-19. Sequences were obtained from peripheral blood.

The CDR3 coding sequence is TGTGCCAGCAGGGACAGTTTGATCTATGGCTACACCTTC. Translated, it gives CASRDSLIYGYTF. This chain joins TRBV6-5 and TRBJ1-2; D perhaps matches TRBD1 (6 bases). CDR1 is MNHEY and CDR2 is SVGAGI in the germline V gene. V was cut by 6 bases and J by 4 bases, with 12 bases left in between. This CDR3 spans 13 amino acids.